This T cell receptor beta chain originates from a study of blood T cell repertoires in COVID-19. Across the whole study: T cells, B-cell-depleted T cells, or PBMCs provided the cDNA or gDNA that served as material.

Original methodology: The assay estimated nucleated cells by amplifying reference gene primers. Sequenced by immunoSEQ multiplex PCR; TCRdb stores in-frame clones only, minus some. V and J calls and clone size are given by that table; D and trimming were obtained from the DNA. Of 50,000 to 60,000 clones in the sample, around 81% were seen once. Germline V CDR1 and CDR2: SGDLS, YYNGEE. Trimming took 4 bases from V and 2 from J, leaving 15 bases between them. This CDR3 comprises 15 residues. This receptor was taken from a man in his 70s with active COVID-19. This rearrangement joins TRBV9 to TRBJ1-2, with no clear D. Sequenced material: peripheral blood. The CDR3 DNA is TGTGCCAGCAGCCCCTCGGTGCATCTAAACTATGGCTACACCTTC. Translated: CASSPSVHLNYGYTF.